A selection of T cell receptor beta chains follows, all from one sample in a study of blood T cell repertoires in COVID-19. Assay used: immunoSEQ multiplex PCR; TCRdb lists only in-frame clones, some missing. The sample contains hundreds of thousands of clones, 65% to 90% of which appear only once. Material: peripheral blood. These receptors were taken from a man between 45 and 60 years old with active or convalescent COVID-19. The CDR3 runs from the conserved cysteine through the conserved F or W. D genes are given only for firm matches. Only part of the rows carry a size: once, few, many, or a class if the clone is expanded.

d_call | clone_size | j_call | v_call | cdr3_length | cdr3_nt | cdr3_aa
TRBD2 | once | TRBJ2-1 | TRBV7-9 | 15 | TGTGCCAGCAGCTTACCTAGCGGGAGAGTCAATGAGCAGTTCTTC | CASSLPSGRVNEQFF
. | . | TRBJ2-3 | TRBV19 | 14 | TGTGCCAGTAGTTCGGGAATCCGCACAGATACGCAGTATTTT | CASSSGIRTDTQYF
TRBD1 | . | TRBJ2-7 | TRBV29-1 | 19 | TGCAGCGTTTACTTTCACGAAGGGACTGGGACAGGGAATTTCTACGAGCAGTACTTC | CSVYFHEGTGTGNFYEQYF
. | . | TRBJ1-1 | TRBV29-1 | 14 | TGCAGCGTTGGATCCGGGACAACAAACACTGAAGCTTTCTTT | CSVGSGTTNTEAFF
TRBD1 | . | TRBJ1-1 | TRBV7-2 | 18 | TGTGCCAGCAGCTTAAGCGCGGGTCGACAGGGGGGATCAGGCCGAGCTTTCTTT | CASSLSAGRQGGSGRAFF
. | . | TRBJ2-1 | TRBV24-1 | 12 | TGTGCCACCAGTGCACAGGGAGATGAGCAGTTCTTC | CATSAQGDEQFF
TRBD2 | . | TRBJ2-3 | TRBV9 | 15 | TGTGCCAGCAGCGTAGGACTAGCGGACACAGATACGCAGTATTTT | CASSVGLADTDTQYF
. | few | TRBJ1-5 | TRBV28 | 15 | TGTGCCAGCAGTACGTCCCGGGAGGGAACAAAGCCCCAGCATTTT | CASSTSREGTKPQHF
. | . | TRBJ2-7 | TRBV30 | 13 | TGTGCCTGGAGACGGGGGACCTCCTACGAGCAGTACTTC | CAWRRGTSYEQYF
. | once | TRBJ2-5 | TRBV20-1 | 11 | TGCAGTGCTAACTTCCAAGAGACCCAGTACTTC | CSANFQETQYF
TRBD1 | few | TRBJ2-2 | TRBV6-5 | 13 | TGTGCCAGCAGTCCCGGGACAGGTTCGGAGCTGTTTTTT | CASSPGTGSELFF
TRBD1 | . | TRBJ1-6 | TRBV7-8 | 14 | TGTGCCAGCAGCCACGGACAGGGCGGTTCACCCCTCCACTTT | CASSHGQGGSPLHF
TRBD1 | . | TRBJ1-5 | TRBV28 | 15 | TGTGCCAGCAGATCAGGACAGGGGAGAAATCAGCCCCAGCATTTT | CASRSGQGRNQPQHF
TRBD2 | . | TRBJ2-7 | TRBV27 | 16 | TGTGCCAGCAGTGAAAAGGAGAGCGGGAGGCTATACGAGCAGTACTTC | CASSEKESGRLYEQYF
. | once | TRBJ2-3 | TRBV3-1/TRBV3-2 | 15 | TGTGCCAGCAGCCAAGTAGCCAGCTACACAGATACGCAGTATTTT | CASSQVASYTDTQYF
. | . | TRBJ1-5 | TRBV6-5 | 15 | TGTGCCAGCAGTCGGCTTCCGACAGCGAATCAGCCCCAGCATTTT | CASSRLPTANQPQHF
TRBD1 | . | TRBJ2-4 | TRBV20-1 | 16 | TGCAGTGCTAGTAGGGGGCCCCAGATAACCAAAAACATTCAGTACTTC | CSASRGPQITKNIQYF
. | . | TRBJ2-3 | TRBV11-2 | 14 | TGTGCCAGCAGCTTAGATCCTTCCTCAGATACGCAGTATTTT | CASSLDPSSDTQYF
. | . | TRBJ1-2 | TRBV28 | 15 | TGTGCCAGCAGCCCAAGGGGGAGTCCTAACTATGGCTACACCTTC | CASSPRGSPNYGYTF
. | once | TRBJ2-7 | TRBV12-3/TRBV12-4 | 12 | TGTGCCAGCAGTTTCGGTGACATGAAGCAGTACTTC | CASSFGDMKQYF
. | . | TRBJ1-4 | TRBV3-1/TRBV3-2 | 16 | TGTGCCAGCAACACGACCGGGAGGCAGCAAAATGAAAAACTGTTTTTT | CASNTTGRQQNEKLFF
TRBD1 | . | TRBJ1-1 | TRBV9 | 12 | TGTGCCAGCGGTATTCGGGACAGTGAAGCTTTCTTT | CASGIRDSEAFF
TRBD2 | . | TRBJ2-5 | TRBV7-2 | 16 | TGTGCCAGCAGCTCCCCCGGGCTAGCGGGAGTTGGGACCCAGTACTTC | CASSSPGLAGVGTQYF
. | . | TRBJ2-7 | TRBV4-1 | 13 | TGCGCCAGTTACCGGCCGGGCTCCTACGAGCAGTACTTC | CASYRPGSYEQYF
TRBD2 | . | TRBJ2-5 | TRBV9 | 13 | TGTGCCAGCAGCGGGCTAGCGGGGGAGACCCAGTACTTC | CASSGLAGETQYF
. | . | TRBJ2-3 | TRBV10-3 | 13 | TGTGCCATCAGCCCGAGAGGCACAGATACGCAGTATTTT | CAISPRGTDTQYF
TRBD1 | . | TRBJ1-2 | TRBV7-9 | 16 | TGTGCCAGCAGCTTAGGGTCCTTAACAGGGGGCTATGGCTACACCTTC | CASSLGSLTGGYGYTF
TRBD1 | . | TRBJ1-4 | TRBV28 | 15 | TGTGCCAGCAGTACCTCCGGACAGGGGAATGAAAAACTGTTTTTT | CASSTSGQGNEKLFF
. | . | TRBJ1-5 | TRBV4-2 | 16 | TGTGCCAGCAGCCAAGATGTGGCAGAGGGATATCAGCCCCAGCATTTT | CASSQDVAEGYQPQHF
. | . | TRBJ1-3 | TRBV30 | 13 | TGTGCCTGGAGGGGGGCCATTGGAAACACCATATATTTT | CAWRGAIGNTIYF
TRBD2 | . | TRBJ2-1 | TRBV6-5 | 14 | TGTGCCAGCAGGAGCGGGAGGGCCTACAATGAGCAGTTCTTC | CASRSGRAYNEQFF
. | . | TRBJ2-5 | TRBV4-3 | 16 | TGCGCCAGCAGTGCGCAGCTGAGCAGGTACCAAGAGACCCAGTACTTC | CASSAQLSRYQETQYF
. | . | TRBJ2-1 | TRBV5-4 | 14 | TGTGCCAGCAGTTCCTCCTCCCCCTCGGATGAGCAGTTCTTC | CASSSSSPSDEQFF
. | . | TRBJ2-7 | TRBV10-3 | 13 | TGTGCCATCAGTGCCCAGACACGCTACGAGCAGTACTTC | CAISAQTRYEQYF
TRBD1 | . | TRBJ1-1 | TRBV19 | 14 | TGTGTCAGTATAAGGACAGGATCGGGCACTGAAGCTTTCTTT | CVSIRTGSGTEAFF
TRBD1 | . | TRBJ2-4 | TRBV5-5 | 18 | TGTGCCAGCAGCTTTTTGGGGATCAATGACAGGGGACAAAACATTCAGTACTTC | CASSFLGINDRGQNIQYF
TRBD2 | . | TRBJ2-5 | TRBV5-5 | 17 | TGTGCCAGCAGCCCCCCGGGAGGCGGGAGGGCCGGGGAGACCCAGTACTTC | CASSPPGGGRAGETQYF
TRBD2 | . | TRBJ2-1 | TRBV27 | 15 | TGTGCCAGCACCTTTAGCGGGAGGGCCCGGAATGAGCAGTTCTTC | CASTFSGRARNEQFF
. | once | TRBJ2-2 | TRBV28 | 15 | TGTGCCAGCAGTTTAGGGGGACTCCGCACCGGGGAGCTGTTTTTT | CASSLGGLRTGELFF
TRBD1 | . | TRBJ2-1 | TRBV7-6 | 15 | TGTGCCAGCGGGACGGCAACAGGGGGTAAGATTGAGCAGTTCTTC | CASGTATGGKIEQFF
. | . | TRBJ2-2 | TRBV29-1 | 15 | TGCAGCGCCGTTCGACAGACCTCAAGCGCCGGGGAGCTGTTTTTT | CSAVRQTSSAGELFF
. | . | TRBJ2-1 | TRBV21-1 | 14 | TGTGCCAGCAGCAAAGTAGACAGGTCCAATGAGCAGTTCTTC | CASSKVDRSNEQFF
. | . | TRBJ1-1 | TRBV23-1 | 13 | TGCGCCAGCAGCCAGGGATTGAACACTGAAGCTTTCTTT | CASSQGLNTEAFF
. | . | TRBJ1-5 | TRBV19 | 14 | TGTGCCAGTAGTTCCGGGTTGGGCAATCAGCCCCAGCATTTT | CASSSGLGNQPQHF
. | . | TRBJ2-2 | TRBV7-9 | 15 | TGTGCCAGCAACCCGGGGTCCGGTTGGACCGGGGAGCTGTTTTTT | CASNPGSGWTGELFF
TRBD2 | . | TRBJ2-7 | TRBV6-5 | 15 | TGTGCCAGCCTATCTCCGGGGGAGGGCCCGGGCGAGCAGTACTTC | CASLSPGEGPGEQYF
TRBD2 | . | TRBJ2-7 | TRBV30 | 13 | TGTGCCTATGCTAGCGGGTCCACCTACGAGCAGTACTTC | CAYASGSTYEQYF
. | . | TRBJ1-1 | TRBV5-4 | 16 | TGTGCCAGCACCCCGGGCGGACAGCTCGGGAACACTGAAGCTTTCTTT | CASTPGGQLGNTEAFF
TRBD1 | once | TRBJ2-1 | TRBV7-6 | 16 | TGTGCCAGCAGCTTAGAGGACAGGGGGCTCTTTAATGAGCAGTTCTTC | CASSLEDRGLFNEQFF
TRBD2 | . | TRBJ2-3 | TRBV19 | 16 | TGTGCCAGTAGTATTCGGTGGGAGGGTTCGACAGATACGCAGTATTTT | CASSIRWEGSTDTQYF
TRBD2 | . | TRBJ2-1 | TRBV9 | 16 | TGTGCCAGCAGCGATCCTAGCGGGAGCTCCTACAATGAGCAGTTCTTC | CASSDPSGSSYNEQFF
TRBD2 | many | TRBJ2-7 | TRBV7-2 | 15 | TGTGCCAGCAGCCCAAGTGGCGCGGGAGAAGAAGAGCAGTACTTC | CASSPSGAGEEEQYF
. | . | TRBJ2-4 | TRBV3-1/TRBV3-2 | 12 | TGTGCCAGCAGCCAAGGGGCAAACATTCAGTACTTC | CASSQGANIQYF
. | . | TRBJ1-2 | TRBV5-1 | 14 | TGCGCCAGCAGCTTGGACACGGCAGGGTTAGGCTACACCTTC | CASSLDTAGLGYTF
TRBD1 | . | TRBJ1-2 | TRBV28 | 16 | TGTGCCAGCAGTTTCCCGGGACAGGCCCAACTGACAGGCTACACCTTC | CASSFPGQAQLTGYTF
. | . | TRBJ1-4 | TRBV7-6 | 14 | TGTGCCAGCAGCTTAGCATACTTGGGGGGAAAACTGTTTTTT | CASSLAYLGGKLFF
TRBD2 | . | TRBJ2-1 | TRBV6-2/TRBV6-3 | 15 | TGTGCCAGCAGTTACCTAGCGGGAGGGCAAAATGAGCAGTTCTTC | CASSYLAGGQNEQFF
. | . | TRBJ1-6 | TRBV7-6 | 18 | TGTGCCAGCAGCTTATTAGCCCCCCAAGGCGGCTATAATTCACCCCTCCACTTT | CASSLLAPQGGYNSPLHF
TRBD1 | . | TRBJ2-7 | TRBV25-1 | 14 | TGTGCCAGCAGTGCCCGGGACAGGGGAGGCGAGCAGTACTTC | CASSARDRGGEQYF
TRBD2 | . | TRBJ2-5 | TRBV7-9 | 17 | TGTGCCAGCAGCTTAACGGGAGGGCCCGGGCGTAGAGAGACCCAGTACTTC | CASSLTGGPGRRETQYF